The sequence of this TCR beta chain was determined in a study of neoadjuvant anti-PD-1 for oral cavity cancer. Study-level background: Non-progressing patients received a fourth nivolumab dose near day 43, then surgery on days 50-56.

Specified time point: after neoadjuvant nivolumab, at surgical resection. Patients had HPV-negative, locally advanced oral cavity squamous cell carcinoma. General study points: Higher pretreatment Treg/Th17 ratios tracked higher pretreatment blood clonality.

Tumor libraries mostly used 4.8 ug genomic DNA, two replicates each. Produced via immunoSEQ multiplex PCR; TCRdb's table is partial and in-frame only. The sample shows approximately 23,000 clones, around 43% of them seen only once. This clone was counted many times. Its antigen is undetermined. The CDR3 loop spans 15 amino acids. V gave up 4 bases and J gave up 4 bases, with 16 bases separating them. From germline, CDR1 is SEHNR and CDR2 FQNEAQ (reference sequence). The gene calls are TRBV7-9 and TRBJ1-1, with D perhaps matching TRBD1 (6 bases). The TCR was taken from a person aged 40 to 85 with oral cavity squamous cell carcinoma. This material consisted of tumor tissue, taken after nivolumab (anti-PD-1) treatment. DNA for the CDR3: TGTGCCAGCAGCTATGACCGGGACATCTCCACTGAAGCTTTCTTT. It yields the protein CASSYDRDISTEAFF.